Below, one T cell receptor (beta chain) is given with its context. Its antigen is currently not known. Nothing much larger sits one base from this clone, and base qualities are not available. CDR1 and CDR2 are drawn from the germline V gene (reference sequence): MNHEY, SMNVEV. The V and J ends are trimmed by 6 bases and 0 bases, leaving 7 bases between them. Spanning cysteine to phenylalanine, the CDR3 consists of 13 amino acids. The only DNA kept is the CDR3, 39 bases in frame from the first base. CD3+ T cells, isolated magnetically, got 1.5 hours of stimulation with PMA and ionomycin and were then labeled using IL-17A and IFNgamma cytokine secretion assays. Synovial fluid effusions were drawn by aspiration from the actively inflamed joints of psoriatic arthritis patients. Memory CD8+ T cells in synovial fluid were sorted patient by patient into Tc17 (IL-17A+) cells, bulk memory cells and Tc1 (IL-17A-IFNgamma+) cells in order to compare their TCR repertoires. The Classification of Psoriatic Arthritis Study Group (CASPAR) criteria were met by the psoriatic arthritis patients. Cytokine-secreting cells were counterstained with viability dye and anti-CD3, CD8, CD14 and CD4 antibodies and sorted on a BD FACSAria. TCRbeta sequencing was performed on sorted synovial fluid CD8+ T cell subsets from three patients with psoriatic arthritis. Synovial fluid mononuclear cells were isolated using Lymphoprep and were cryopreserved in liquid nitrogen prior to use. Cryopreservation medium contained around 55% fetal calf serum and approximately 9.4% dimethyl sulfoxide.

The source of the sample is a study of IL-17A CD8 T cells in psoriatic arthritis synovium. General notes on the study: The goal of the study was to define the phenotype, molecular profile and function of synovial IL-17A+CD8+ T cells in psoriatic arthritis pathogenesis. Paper-wide results and their limitations: TCRbeta sequencing showed synovial Tc17 cells were polyclonal in psoriatic arthritis (median clonality roughly 0.08). Only three patients were included in the TCR sequencing, a limited sample size that the authors acknowledged. In a couple of patients, many Tc17 clones also appeared in the synovial Tc1 population, producing Morisita overlap indices above 0.8. Cells came from synovial fluid rather than synovial tissue, since no psoriatic arthritis synovial tissue samples were available. Some individual clones occupied over 5% of the repertoire, though most synovial CD8+ subsets remained polyclonal.

After DNA extraction (Qiagen), TCRbeta V-D-J rearrangements underwent bias-controlled amplification and then high-throughput sequencing (immunoSEQ; Adaptive Biotech). In the original analysis: The immunoSEQ Analyzer platform was used for sequence-level analysis of productive sequences. Clonality was computed as 1 minus Pielou's evenness, ranging from 0 (highly polyclonal) to 1 (monoclonal). The Morisita index, ranging from 0 (no similarity) to 1 (complete similarity), was used to quantify repertoire overlap between subsets. TCRdb mirrors the immuneACCESS table, restricted to in-frame sequences. Some clones are absent from its copies; in checked studies, under half trace to an unresolved V gene, and the reason for the others is unknown. Clone size and the V and J calls come from that table; the DNA yielded D and trimming. In all, the sample holds just under 550 clones, and 70% to 75% of those were seen once. The leading ten clones occupy approximately 16% of the sample.

This TCR came from a human donor with psoriatic arthritis. The sequence links TRBV27 to TRBJ2-3; confidence is insufficient to name the D gene. The source material was IL-17A+ (IFN-gamma+/-) memory CD8+ T cells from synovial fluid. The cell subset or site label on this specimen signifies: IL-17A+IFNgamma+/- memory CD8+ (Tc17) cells. CDR3 region: CASSPPSTDTQYF. The DNA sequence reads TGTGCCAGCAGCCCACCTAGCACAGATACGCAGTATTTT.